The 10 T cell receptor beta chains below were found in one sample sequenced in a study of shared clonotypes between healthy human individuals. Naive-designated CD8 cells lacked CD45RO, were positively enriched for CCR7, and omitted terminally differentiated effector memory CD45RA+ cells. Sequencing was performed with immunoSEQ multiplex PCR; in TCRdb, only in-frame clones are kept and a portion is missing. Of about 550,000 clones listed, 95% to 96% are singletons. Sequenced material: naive CD8+ T cells sorted from blood. These receptors were obtained from a woman in her twenties or thirties in good health.

The rearrangement uses TRBV15 and TRBJ2-7; D not resolved. The CDR3 length is 14 residues. Looked up from germline, CDR1 is LNHNV and CDR2 is YYDKDF (reference sequence). Trimming left V 0 bases short and J 2 bases short, with 8 bases between. Written as DNA, the CDR3 is TGTGCCACCAGCAGAGAAGACGAAACCTACGAGCAGTACTTC. Translation: CATSREDETYEQYF.

V and J are TRBV5-8 and TRBJ1-4; TRBD1 might be the D (6 bases). With 0 bases removed from V and 4 bases from J, the gap between germline ends came to 10 bases. The CDR3 loop spans 15 amino acids. Germline loops: CDR1 SGHTS, CDR2 YDEGEE. CDR3: CASSLVGAVNEKLFF. CDR3 DNA: TGTGCCAGCAGCTTGGTGGGGGCGGTTAATGAAAAACTGTTTTTT.

The J gene is TRBJ1-2, the V gene TRBV19; 7 bases map to TRBD1. J gave up 2 bases and V 1 base, and 10 bases lay outside the gene matches. This CDR3 is 17 amino acids long. Germline V gene lookup returns CDR1 LNHDA and CDR2 SQIVND (reference sequence). For the CDR3, the DNA is TGTGCCAGTAGTATAGGTGAGCCGGGACAGCCAAACTATGGCTACACCTTC. Its translation: CASSIGEPGQPNYGYTF.

V usage is TRBV2 and J usage is TRBJ2-5; 10 nucleotides align to TRBD2. CDR1 and CDR2 from the germline V gene are SNHLY and FYNNEI. The CDR3 is 15 amino acids. The V segment lost 8 bases and the J segment 1 base; nucleotides outside the gene matches: 7. CDR3 DNA sequence: TGTGCCAGCTCCCCCGGACTAGCGGTCCAAGAGACCCAGTACTTC. Protein: CASSPGLAVQETQYF.

This chain links TRBV5-1 with TRBJ2-5; D is possibly TRBD1 or TRBD2 (5 bases each). The V end was cut by 0 bases, the J end by 4 bases, with 13 bases between. Germline lookup yields CDR1 SGHRS and CDR2 YFSETQ. This CDR3 is 15 amino acids long. The CDR3 nucleotides are TGCGCCAGCAGCTTGGATGGGGGAAAGGTAGAGACCCAGTACTTC. This encodes CASSLDGGKVETQYF.

The rearrangement links TRBV10-2 to TRBJ2-7; the D is unclear. This CDR3 region has 12 residues. Trimming took off 3 bases at V and 4 bases at J, with 7 bases between the two ends. Germline assignment: CDR1 WSHSY and CDR2 SAAADI. The CDR3 bases are TGCGCCAGCAGTGACTACACTTACGAGCAGTACTTC. Its protein is CASSDYTYEQYF.

The chain combines TRBV11-2 with TRBJ2-7; TRBD2 is a possible D gene (6 bases). Between the trimmed V and J ends, which lost 0 bases and 4 bases, there was a span of 10 bases. The CDR3 is 14 residues long. From germline, CDR1 is SGHAT and CDR2 FQNNGV. DNA for the CDR3: TGTGCCAGCAGCTTAGAACGGCGGGGTTACGAGCAGTACTTC. It translates to CASSLERRGYEQYF.

The chain couples TRBV6-1 to TRBJ2-7, with D maybe TRBD1 (6 bases). Germline loops: CDR1 MNHNS, CDR2 SASEGT. This CDR3 comprises 15 residues. V lost 3 bases and J lost 2, with 14 bases in between. CDR3 sequence (DNA): TGTGCCAGCAGTGAGCCGCCAGGGGTCCCCTACGAGCAGTACTTC. Its protein is CASSEPPGVPYEQYF.

V is TRBV16 and J is TRBJ2-7; D possibly corresponds to TRBD2 (5 bases). The CDR3 runs to 13 residues. Germline values: CDR1 KGHSY, CDR2 FQNENV. Trimming removed 2 bases at V and 4 bases at J, with 9 bases between. CDR3 in amino acids: CASSQGLQYEQYF. CDR3 in DNA: TGTGCCAGCAGCCAAGGACTTCAGTACGAGCAGTACTTC. Drawing the rest from reference TRBV16 and TRBJ2-7, the complete variable domain is GEEVAQTPKHLVRGEGQKAKLYCAPIKGHSYVFWYQQVLKNEFKFLISFQNENVFDETGMPKERFSAKCLPNSPCSLEIQATKLEDSAVYFCASSQGLQYEQYFGPGTRLTVT.

The rearrangement joins TRBV11-1 to TRBJ2-3; the match to TRBD2 covers 7 bases. Germline loops: CDR1 SGHAT, CDR2 FQDESV (reference sequence). The CDR3 contains 16 residues. J lost 1 base, V lost 3 bases, and 7 bases had no gene match. This CDR3 is CASSLRRGSGTDTQYF. The CDR3 DNA sequence: TGTGCCAGCAGCTTGAGGCGCGGGAGCGGCACAGATACGCAGTATTTT. The variable domain in full, completed from reference TRBV11-1 and TRBJ2-3, reads EAEVAQSPRYKITEKSQAVAFWCDPISGHATLYWYRQILGQGPELLVQFQDESVVDDSQLPKDRFSAERLKGVDSTLKIQPAELGDSAMYLCASSLRRGSGTDTQYFGPGTRLTVL.